This paragraph covers one T cell receptor (beta chain) sequence. The sample holds a few counts of this clonotype. There is no known antigen for this receptor. Base qualities are not recorded, but no much larger clone differs from it by a single base. This record comes from a study of T cells in Graves' hyperthyroidism and ophthalmopathy (dated by TCRdb to about 2019). Regarding the study in general: Peripheral blood samples were taken at the time of initial diagnosis, prior to any treatment. The paper reports TCR Vbeta CDR3 sequencing of approximately 130 peripheral blood samples: 43 ophthalmopathy, approximately 74 hyperthyroidism and around 17 progressor patients. In about 6 Graves' hyperthyroidism patients, the study also compared T-cell repertoires from thyroid tissue with T-cell repertoires from blood. The 95 to 100 discovery patients were randomly divided into training and test sets at a 7:3 ratio. A discovery cohort of about a hundred patients, 43 with Graves' ophthalmopathy and approximately 57 with stable Graves' hyperthyroidism, was used to find distinguishing TCR V-J signatures. After sampling, hyperthyroidism patients received methimazole starting at 30 mg daily, and ophthalmopathy patients received high-dose intravenous methylprednisolone. Whether ophthalmopathy could be predicted prospectively was tested in an independent validation cohort made up of some 20 hyperthyroidism patients plus 17 patients who later progressed to ophthalmopathy. Results and caveats for the whole study, not just this receptor: In validation, the model predicted progression to ophthalmopathy a median of about 6 months before onset, with roughly 68% sensitivity and roughly 73% specificity. A model built on a 13 V-J signature distinguished ophthalmopathy from stable hyperthyroidism, reaching 87.88% sensitivity and 81.08% specificity in cross-validation and 80%/75% in testing. Sample size was not statistically predetermined, and investigators were not blinded to group allocation. Blood samples also contained most of the expanded thyroid clonotypes (frequency above 0.001), which suggests that blood repertoires may reflect thyroid immune responses.

The TCR beta CDR3 regions were amplified from the RNA transcripts. The first round of RT-PCR for the TCR CDR3 was performed with the HTBI primer set and the Qiagen OneStep RT-PCR kit. Libraries were constructed in a second round of multiplex PCR, after which size selection and purification were carried out. Sequencing of the libraries was done on an Illumina HiSeq2000 using paired-end 100 bp reads. Per the authors' processing: Raw data were processed with SOAPnuke, discarding reads with adapters, uncalled bases, mean Phred below 15, or no exact constant-primer or identifier match. High-quality paired reads were merged with COPE v1.2.5, and unique nucleotide sequences were defined as clonotypes. MiTCR v1.1 was used to align clonotypes to the IMGT TRBV, TRBD and TRBJ reference segments. The analysis included only V-J combinations with a frequency above 0.0001, which together covered 99% to 99.2% of the repertoires. A TCS score was defined as the ratio between F50 (clonal expansion) and ExV (chaos), using BLOSUM62-based TCRdist between CDR3 peptides within each V-J. Welch's t-statistics and random forest reduced around 550 V-J features to 10 to 15, which were used in a naive Bayes classifier (R e1071). Thyroid-blood repertoire similarity was quantified with the Morisita-Horn index. TCRdb ran its own pipeline on the public reads, namely fastp trimming at Q25 and MiXCR clone calling, and kept in-frame beta chains. Each entry is one CDR3 protein sequence, shown with its most common DNA and genes. The V and J calls shown here were made by TCRdb, not taken from the authors' results. The sample table holds hundreds of thousands of distinct CDR3 sequences, of which 30% to 40% were seen once. Around 30% of the sample comes from the top ten.

A patient counted as having stable Graves' hyperthyroidism if no progression to ophthalmopathy occurred over 18 months of follow-up. Hyperthyroidism patients were newly diagnosed, had a disease duration of under 2 months, and were aged 18 to 65 years. Patients with uncontrolled infections, other autoimmune diseases, pregnancy or lactation were excluded. Diagnoses were established on the basis of clinical symptoms, serum thyroxine and TRAb, thyroid ultrasound, and orbital computed tomography. PBMCs were separated from roughly 10 ml of fresh peripheral blood using Ficoll-Paque density gradient centrifugation. Trizol reagent was used to extract total RNA, and RNA quality was then checked on an Agilent 2100 Bioanalyzer. From its cysteine to its phenylalanine, the CDR3 spans 17 amino acids. The DNA shown is the 51-base CDR3, in frame from base 1. Trimmed from V: 2 bases; trimmed from J: 0 bases; junction bases lacking a gene match: 10. The germline V gene (reference sequence) provides CDR1 SGHKS and CDR2 YYEKEE.

Sequenced input: blood. The receptor comes from a woman in her forties with Graves' hyperthyroidism. The V and J segments used are TRBV5-5 and TRBJ1-1, and 7 bases in between align with TRBD1. CDR3 reads: CASSFMTGQGMNTEAFF. The DNA sequence is TGTGCCAGCAGCTTCATGACAGGGCAAGGCATGAACACTGAAGCTTTCTTT. Reference TRBV5-5 and TRBJ1-1 genes cover what lies past the CDR3, so the full variable domain is DAGVTQSPTHLIKTRGQQVTLRCSPISGHKSVSWYQQVLGQGPQFIFQYYEKEERGRGNFPDRFSARQFPNYSSELNVNALLLGDSALYLCASSFMTGQGMNTEAFFGQGTRLTVV.